This T cell receptor beta chain was found in a study of cytomegalovirus exposure and HLA in healthy donors. As for the study in general: Among around 170 million T cells, an earlier analysis found roughly 100 million unique TCR beta sequences. Study outcomes and limitations: TRBV6-2, TRBV6-3 and some other V segments were excluded as indistinguishable. TCR beta chain V- and J-gene trimming was linked, in a later analysis, to a missense variant in DCLRE1C.

Healthy people donating bone marrow made up the donors. Germline CDR1 reads SGDLS; CDR2 reads YYNGEE. The germline V and J ends were trimmed by 1 base and 2 bases, with 14 bases remaining between them. This CDR3 comprises 16 residues. Both 60 Vbeta primers and 13 Jbeta primers went into the PCR. Here immunoSEQ multiplex PCR was the method, and the copy in TCRdb shows in-frame clones only, minus some. This sample has 140,000 to 150,000 clones, with just under 70% found just once. Note on this clone: Its antigen is as yet unknown.

Specimen: PBMCs. This chain links TRBV9 with TRBJ2-3; weak D call: TRBD2 (6 bases). The receptor was derived from a man aged 60 to 75 in good health and CMV-seronegative. CDR3 in DNA: TGTGCCAGCAGCGTACGGGGTAGCGGCTTCACAGATACGCAGTATTTT. Translation: CASSVRGSGFTDTQYF.